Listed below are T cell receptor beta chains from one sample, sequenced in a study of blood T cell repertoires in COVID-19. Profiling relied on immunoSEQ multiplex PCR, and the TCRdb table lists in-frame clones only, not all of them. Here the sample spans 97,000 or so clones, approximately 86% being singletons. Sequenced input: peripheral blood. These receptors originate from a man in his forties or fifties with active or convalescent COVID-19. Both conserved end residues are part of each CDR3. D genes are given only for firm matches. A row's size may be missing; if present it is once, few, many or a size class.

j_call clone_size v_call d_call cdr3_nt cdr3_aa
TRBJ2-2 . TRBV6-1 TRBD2 TGTGCCAGCAGTGAAAGACTAGCGGGGTACACCGGGGAGCTGTTTTTT CASSERLAGYTGELFF
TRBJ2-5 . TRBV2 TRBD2 TGTGCCAGCAGCAAAGGGTGGAGCGGGGCGCAAGAGACCCAGTACTTC CASSKGWSGAQETQYF
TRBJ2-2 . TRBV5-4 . TGTGCCAGCAGCTACACAGGGATGAACACCGGGGAGCTGTTTTTT CASSYTGMNTGELFF
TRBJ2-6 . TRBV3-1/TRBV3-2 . TGTGCCAGCAGCCGCGACAGCTCTGGGGCCAACGTCCTGACTTTC CASSRDSSGANVLTF
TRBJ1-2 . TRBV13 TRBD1 TGTGCCAGCAGCTTCGGCTTGACAGGGGGCGACTATGGCTACACCTTC CASSFGLTGGDYGYTF
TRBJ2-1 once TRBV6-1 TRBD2 TGTGCCAGCAGTGAAAGGGGACTAGCGGGGGCACCCTACAATGAGCAGTTCTTC CASSERGLAGAPYNEQFF
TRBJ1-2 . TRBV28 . TGTGCCAGCAGGATACTCTCGGGATATGGCTACACCTTC CASRILSGYGYTF
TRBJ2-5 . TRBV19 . TGTGCCAGTACCCCAAGGGGGGGGCCCCAAGAGACCCAGTACTTC CASTPRGGPQETQYF
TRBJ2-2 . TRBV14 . TGTGCCAGCAGGGGACAGAACACCGGGGAGCTGTTTTTT CASRGQNTGELFF
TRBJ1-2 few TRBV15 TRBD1 TGTGCCACCAGCCGATGGGACAGGGGAAGTGGCTACACCTTC CATSRWDRGSGYTF
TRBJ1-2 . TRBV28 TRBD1 TGTGCCAGCAGTTTGACAGGGGGCCAAAACTATGGCTACACCTTC CASSLTGGQNYGYTF
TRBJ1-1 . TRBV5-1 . TGCGCCAGCAGCTTGTGGGGGCACGTGAACACTGAAGCTTTCTTT CASSLWGHVNTEAFF
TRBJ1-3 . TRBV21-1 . TGTGCCAGCAGGATAGGCCGGACTCCGGGAAACACCATATATTTT CASRIGRTPGNTIYF
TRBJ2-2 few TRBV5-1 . TGCGCCAGCAGCCGCCCGGAGGCCACCGGGGAGCTGTTTTTT CASSRPEATGELFF
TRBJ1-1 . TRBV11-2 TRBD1 TGTGCCAGCAGCTTAGGACAGGGGCTTGAAGCTTTCTTT CASSLGQGLEAFF
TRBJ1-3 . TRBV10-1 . TGCGCCAGCACCGAGAGGGAGACTGGAAACACCATATATTTT CASTERETGNTIYF
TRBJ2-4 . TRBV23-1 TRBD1 TGCGCCAGCAGTCAATCGGGACAGGGGAACATTCAGTACTTC CASSQSGQGNIQYF
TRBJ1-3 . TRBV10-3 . TGTGCCATCAGGGACAGCGTCTCTGGAAACACCATATATTTT CAIRDSVSGNTIYF
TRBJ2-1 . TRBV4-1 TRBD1 TGCGCCAGCAGCCATGGACAGGACTCCTACAATGAGCAGTTCTTC CASSHGQDSYNEQFF
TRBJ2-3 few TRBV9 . TGTGCCAGCAGCGTAGCTACAGCGGCTAGCTCCACAGATACGCAGTATTTT CASSVATAASSTDTQYF
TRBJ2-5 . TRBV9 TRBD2 TGTGCCAGCAGCGTAGCTACTAGCGGGGGGGCTGAGACCCAGTACTTC CASSVATSGGAETQYF
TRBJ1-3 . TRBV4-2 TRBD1 TGTGCCAGCAGCCCGTCGGCAGGGGGCTCTGGAAACACCATATATTTT CASSPSAGGSGNTIYF
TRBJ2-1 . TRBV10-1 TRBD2 TGCGCCAGCAGTGAGTCGGCTAGCGGCGATACGTACAATGAGCAGTTCTTC CASSESASGDTYNEQFF
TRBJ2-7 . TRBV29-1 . TGCAGCGTTATTGGAGGTTCCTACGAGCAGTACTTC CSVIGGSYEQYF
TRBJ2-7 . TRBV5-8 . TGTGCCAGCAGCTTGTCTGGACAGATAGGCTACGAGCAGTACTTC CASSLSGQIGYEQYF
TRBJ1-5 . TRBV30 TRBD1 TGTGCCTGGTCCAGGGGGCTTGATCAGCCCCAGCATTTT CAWSRGLDQPQHF
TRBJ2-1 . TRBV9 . TGTGCCAGCAGCGTAGAAGGGGCCCCCTACAATGAGCAGTTCTTC CASSVEGAPYNEQFF
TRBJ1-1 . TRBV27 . TGTGCCAGCAGTTTCGGACAGCAGAACACTGAAGCTTTCTTT CASSFGQQNTEAFF
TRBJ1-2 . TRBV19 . TGTGCCAGTAGTACCCAATCGTCCCTCACAGGGATTGGCTACACCTTC CASSTQSSLTGIGYTF
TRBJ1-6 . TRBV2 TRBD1 TGTGCCAGCAGGGGACAGGGCGGCTCCTATAATTCACCCCTCCACTTT CASRGQGGSYNSPLHF
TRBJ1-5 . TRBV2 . TGTGCCAGCAGTTCCCTGGTGGAGCCGAATCAGCCCCAGCATTTT CASSSLVEPNQPQHF
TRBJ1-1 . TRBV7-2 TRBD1 TGTGCCAGCAGCTTGGGGCTGGGGGACAGACAAGCTTTCTTT CASSLGLGDRQAFF
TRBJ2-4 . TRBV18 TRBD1 TGTGCCAGCTCAACGACAGGGGGCGCGAACAAAAACATTCAGTACTTC CASSTTGGANKNIQYF
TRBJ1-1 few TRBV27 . TGTGCCAGCAGTCGGGGCACTGAAGCTTTCTTT CASSRGTEAFF
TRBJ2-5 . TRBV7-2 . TGTGCCAGCAGCTTAGCGTTCCGAGAGACCCAGTACTTC CASSLAFRETQYF